This T cell receptor (beta chain) was sequenced for a study of T cell changes during pregnancy in multiple sclerosis. The CDR3 runs to 14 residues. V lost 1 base to trimming and J lost 7 bases, with 11 bases between them. The germline gives CDR1 SEHNR, CDR2 FQNEAQ (reference sequence). TCRdb's table, derived via immunoSEQ multiplex PCR, lists solely in-frame clones and lacks some. Of tens of thousands of clones listed, roughly 92% were seen once; the top ten hold 0.7% to 0.9%. Sequencing used CD4+ T cells from peripheral blood mononuclear cells, obtained in the third trimester of pregnancy. The chain couples TRBV7-9 to TRBJ2-1; weak D call: TRBD2 (6 bases). The clonotype was recovered from a female donor with multiple sclerosis, enrolled in a pregnancy study. CDR3 sequence reads: CASSLGDWENEQFF. The CDR3 nucleotides read TGTGCCAGCAGCTTAGGGGACTGGGAGAATGAGCAGTTCTTC.